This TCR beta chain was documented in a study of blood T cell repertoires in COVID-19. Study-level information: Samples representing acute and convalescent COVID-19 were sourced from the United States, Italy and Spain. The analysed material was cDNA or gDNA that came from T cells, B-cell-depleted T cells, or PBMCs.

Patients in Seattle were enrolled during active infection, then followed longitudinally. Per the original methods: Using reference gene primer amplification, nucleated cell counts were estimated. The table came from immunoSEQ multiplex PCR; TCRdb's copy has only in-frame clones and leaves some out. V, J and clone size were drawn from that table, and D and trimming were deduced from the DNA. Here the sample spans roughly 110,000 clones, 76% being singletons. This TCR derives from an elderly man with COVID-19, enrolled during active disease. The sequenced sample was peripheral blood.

The chain's CDR3 is CSVDGTGSTQYF. CDR3 bases: TGCAGCGTTGATGGGACAGGGAGTACGCAGTACTTC. The chain carries TRBV29-1 and TRBJ2-7; 9 bases map to TRBD1. The germline V gene has CDR1 SQVTM and CDR2 ANQGSEA. CDR3 size: 12 residues. V dropped 3 bases and J dropped 9; count of bases not matched to a gene: 6.